Listed below are T cell receptor beta chains from one sample, sequenced in a study of control samples from healthy donors and cancer patients. Sequencing was performed with immunoSEQ multiplex PCR; in TCRdb, only in-frame clones are kept and a portion is missing. The table has 400,000 to 450,000 clones, over 75% seen once. The sample comprised PBMCs. The receptor source for this set is a man between 40 and 49 years old with head and neck cancer. The CDR3 runs from the conserved cysteine through the conserved F or W. The D gene is left open where the match is weak. Size is stated for part of the rows, as once, few or many counts, or as a class when the clone is expanded.

CDR3aa: CASSLRGGNTGELFF
d_gene: TRBD2
j_gene: TRBJ2-2
abundance: .
v_gene: TRBV3-1/TRBV3-2

CDR3aa: CSVVPPLNYGYTF
d_gene: .
j_gene: TRBJ1-2
abundance: .
v_gene: TRBV29-1

CDR3aa: CASSLSDTEAFF
d_gene: .
j_gene: TRBJ1-1
abundance: .
v_gene: TRBV7-8

CDR3aa: CASSFRDREEGTGELFF
d_gene: .
j_gene: TRBJ2-2
abundance: once
v_gene: TRBV6-2/TRBV6-3

CDR3aa: CASSRGTDQYF
d_gene: .
j_gene: TRBJ2-7
abundance: .
v_gene: TRBV3-1/TRBV3-2

CDR3aa: CASPRKGASSNEQFF
d_gene: TRBD1
j_gene: TRBJ2-1
abundance: .
v_gene: TRBV6-5

CDR3aa: CASGQTSGASYNEQFF
d_gene: TRBD2
j_gene: TRBJ2-1
abundance: .
v_gene: TRBV12-5

CDR3aa: CASSFRDWPTEAFF
d_gene: .
j_gene: TRBJ1-1
abundance: .
v_gene: TRBV28

CDR3aa: CASSLATGGSTDTQYF
d_gene: .
j_gene: TRBJ2-3
abundance: .
v_gene: TRBV7-8

CDR3aa: CASSVPGLVKWDTEAFF
d_gene: .
j_gene: TRBJ1-1
abundance: .
v_gene: TRBV9

CDR3aa: CASSLGRITEAFF
d_gene: .
j_gene: TRBJ1-1
abundance: .
v_gene: TRBV11-2

CDR3aa: CASSLTADQPQHF
d_gene: .
j_gene: TRBJ1-5
abundance: .
v_gene: TRBV7-2

CDR3aa: CASSGSTGRGTGELFF
d_gene: .
j_gene: TRBJ2-2
abundance: .
v_gene: TRBV2

CDR3aa: CSVEISTGTEAFF
d_gene: .
j_gene: TRBJ1-1
abundance: .
v_gene: TRBV29-1

CDR3aa: CASRTGTGVYEQYF
d_gene: TRBD1
j_gene: TRBJ2-7
abundance: .
v_gene: TRBV5-4

CDR3aa: CASSQGQGRELFF
d_gene: .
j_gene: TRBJ1-4
abundance: .
v_gene: TRBV5-1

CDR3aa: CATSRDNYEQFF
d_gene: .
j_gene: TRBJ2-1
abundance: .
v_gene: TRBV15

CDR3aa: CAAGARSGANVLTF
d_gene: .
j_gene: TRBJ2-6
abundance: .
v_gene: TRBV28

CDR3aa: CASSQSLQMGDNEQFF
d_gene: .
j_gene: TRBJ2-1
abundance: .
v_gene: TRBV3-1/TRBV3-2

CDR3aa: CASSRRGTGGAGANVLTF
d_gene: TRBD1
j_gene: TRBJ2-6
abundance: .
v_gene: TRBV6-6

CDR3aa: CASSRQGESSGYTF
d_gene: TRBD1
j_gene: TRBJ1-2
abundance: .
v_gene: TRBV3-1/TRBV3-2

CDR3aa: CATSDPAGLAGNTDTQYF
d_gene: TRBD2
j_gene: TRBJ2-3
abundance: few
v_gene: TRBV24-1

CDR3aa: CASSLTGQGETQYF
d_gene: .
j_gene: TRBJ2-5
abundance: .
v_gene: TRBV5-1

CDR3aa: CACQLRGLGAFF
d_gene: .
j_gene: TRBJ1-1
abundance: .
v_gene: TRBV30

CDR3aa: CASSVGTSGAYEQYF
d_gene: TRBD2
j_gene: TRBJ2-7
abundance: .
v_gene: TRBV9

CDR3aa: CATSDPRSGRTTDTQYF
d_gene: TRBD2
j_gene: TRBJ2-3
abundance: .
v_gene: TRBV24-1

CDR3aa: CASSFNWDRSYEQYF
d_gene: .
j_gene: TRBJ2-7
abundance: .
v_gene: TRBV7-2

CDR3aa: CATVQLGDTEAFF
d_gene: .
j_gene: TRBJ1-1
abundance: .
v_gene: TRBV15

CDR3aa: CAWTRGGNTEAFF
d_gene: .
j_gene: TRBJ1-1
abundance: .
v_gene: TRBV30

CDR3aa: CSADDRTEAFF
d_gene: .
j_gene: TRBJ1-1
abundance: .
v_gene: TRBV20-1

CDR3aa: CASRGQGRNSNQPQHF
d_gene: TRBD1
j_gene: TRBJ1-5
abundance: .
v_gene: TRBV28

CDR3aa: CASSLNGGSTEAFF
d_gene: .
j_gene: TRBJ1-1
abundance: .
v_gene: TRBV5-4

CDR3aa: CASRIIAGSTDTEAFF
d_gene: .
j_gene: TRBJ1-1
abundance: .
v_gene: TRBV4-2

CDR3aa: CAWSVGLDQPQHF
d_gene: .
j_gene: TRBJ1-5
abundance: .
v_gene: TRBV30

CDR3aa: CAIRSDRGGDEQYF
d_gene: TRBD1
j_gene: TRBJ2-7
abundance: .
v_gene: TRBV10-3

CDR3aa: CASGSDNSYEQYF
d_gene: .
j_gene: TRBJ2-7
abundance: .
v_gene: TRBV25-1

CDR3aa: CASRGRDSHEQYF
d_gene: TRBD1
j_gene: TRBJ2-7
abundance: .
v_gene: TRBV19

CDR3aa: CASSEAIPIGNGNEQFF
d_gene: .
j_gene: TRBJ2-1
abundance: .
v_gene: TRBV6-1

CDR3aa: CASSLGTSPYEQYF
d_gene: .
j_gene: TRBJ2-7
abundance: .
v_gene: TRBV6-5

CDR3aa: CASSLYGSRADEQYF
d_gene: .
j_gene: TRBJ2-7
abundance: .
v_gene: TRBV27

CDR3aa: CASSWEGETQYF
d_gene: .
j_gene: TRBJ2-5
abundance: .
v_gene: TRBV5-1

CDR3aa: CAWRAEGPQHF
d_gene: .
j_gene: TRBJ1-5
abundance: once
v_gene: TRBV30

CDR3aa: CASSKDIRTPGNEQFF
d_gene: .
j_gene: TRBJ2-1
abundance: .
v_gene: TRBV21-1

CDR3aa: CASSLVENSGNTIYF
d_gene: .
j_gene: TRBJ1-3
abundance: .
v_gene: TRBV11-2

CDR3aa: CASSLNGPGGNTIYF
d_gene: .
j_gene: TRBJ1-3
abundance: once
v_gene: TRBV28

CDR3aa: CASSIEKNRPLYEQYF
d_gene: .
j_gene: TRBJ2-7
abundance: .
v_gene: TRBV19

CDR3aa: CASYRAGQGSYEQYF
d_gene: .
j_gene: TRBJ2-7
abundance: .
v_gene: TRBV6-5

CDR3aa: CASSRSGASTDTQYF
d_gene: .
j_gene: TRBJ2-3
abundance: .
v_gene: TRBV7-3

CDR3aa: CASSQETQYF
d_gene: .
j_gene: TRBJ2-5
abundance: .
v_gene: TRBV21-1

CDR3aa: CASSLDAGPGNTIYF
d_gene: .
j_gene: TRBJ1-3
abundance: .
v_gene: TRBV7-9

CDR3aa: CSVPIGTGNTEAFF
d_gene: TRBD1
j_gene: TRBJ1-1
abundance: .
v_gene: TRBV29-1

CDR3aa: CASSSGGTGELFF
d_gene: .
j_gene: TRBJ2-2
abundance: .
v_gene: TRBV27

CDR3aa: CASSIAPSGSSYNEQFF
d_gene: TRBD2
j_gene: TRBJ2-1
abundance: .
v_gene: TRBV19

CDR3aa: CASSRQGLSNEQFF
d_gene: TRBD1
j_gene: TRBJ2-1
abundance: once
v_gene: TRBV7-9

CDR3aa: CASKRLAGRGELFF
d_gene: .
j_gene: TRBJ2-2
abundance: .
v_gene: TRBV6-4

CDR3aa: CASSLVRSSYNEQFF
d_gene: .
j_gene: TRBJ2-1
abundance: .
v_gene: TRBV7-2

CDR3aa: CASSPTGGGEKLFF
d_gene: TRBD1
j_gene: TRBJ1-4
abundance: .
v_gene: TRBV28

CDR3aa: CASSMTYTRQETQYF
d_gene: .
j_gene: TRBJ2-5
abundance: .
v_gene: TRBV19

CDR3aa: CASSGITGYYEQYF
d_gene: .
j_gene: TRBJ2-7
abundance: .
v_gene: TRBV2